The rows below give T cell receptor beta chains drawn from one sample of a study of blood T cell repertoires in COVID-19. The data were produced by immunoSEQ multiplex PCR, yet TCRdb's version contains in-frame clones alone and is incomplete. Here the sample spans about 380,000 clones, more than 80% being singletons. The sample consisted of peripheral blood. Receptors originate from a man in his forties with acute or convalescent COVID-19. CDR3s include the opening cysteine and the closing phenylalanine or tryptophan. Fields, in order: clone size, J gene, V gene, D gene, CDR3 DNA, CDR3 protein. D genes are given only for firm matches. Clone size appears in some rows only: once, few, many, or a class for an expanded clone.

clone size: -; J gene: TRBJ2-2; V gene: TRBV7-9; D gene: -; CDR3 DNA: TGTGCCAGTAGCCCCGGGGACACTAACACCGGGGAGCTGTTTTTT; CDR3 protein: CASSPGDTNTGELFF
clone size: once; J gene: TRBJ2-7; V gene: TRBV5-8; D gene: -; CDR3 DNA: TGTGCCAGCAGCTACGATACCCGGGAGCAGTACTTC; CDR3 protein: CASSYDTREQYF
clone size: -; J gene: TRBJ1-1; V gene: TRBV4-1; D gene: TRBD1; CDR3 DNA: TGCGCCAGCAGCCCTTCCGCAGGGGGGAACACTGAAGCTTTCTTT; CDR3 protein: CASSPSAGGNTEAFF
clone size: few; J gene: TRBJ1-5; V gene: TRBV4-2; D gene: TRBD1; CDR3 DNA: TGTGCCAGCAGCCAAATACAGGGGGCGTACATGAGGAATCAGCCCCAGCATTTT; CDR3 protein: CASSQIQGAYMRNQPQHF
clone size: few; J gene: TRBJ1-1; V gene: TRBV12-3/TRBV12-4; D gene: -; CDR3 DNA: TGTGCCAGCAGAACATGGGGGGGAACTGAAGCTTTCTTT; CDR3 protein: CASRTWGGTEAFF
clone size: -; J gene: TRBJ1-3; V gene: TRBV20-1; D gene: -; CDR3 DNA: TGCAGTGCTCAGGGAAACACCATATATTTT; CDR3 protein: CSAQGNTIYF
clone size: once; J gene: TRBJ1-1; V gene: TRBV12-3/TRBV12-4; D gene: TRBD1; CDR3 DNA: TGTGCCAGCAATGACAGGGGTAACACTGAAGCTTTCTTT; CDR3 protein: CASNDRGNTEAFF
clone size: -; J gene: TRBJ2-3; V gene: TRBV7-3; D gene: TRBD1; CDR3 DNA: TGTGCCAGCAGCCCCTACAGGGGTCTAGTTCCAGATACGCAGTATTTT; CDR3 protein: CASSPYRGLVPDTQYF
clone size: once; J gene: TRBJ1-1; V gene: TRBV30; D gene: -; CDR3 DNA: TGTGCCTGGAGTGCCTATCCCCGGGGGAAGGACACTGAAGCTTTCTTT; CDR3 protein: CAWSAYPRGKDTEAFF
clone size: -; J gene: TRBJ1-6; V gene: TRBV4-1; D gene: -; CDR3 DNA: TGCGCCGCCGGGGAACGGTATAATTCACCCCTCCACTTT; CDR3 protein: CAAGERYNSPLHF
clone size: few; J gene: TRBJ2-7; V gene: TRBV18; D gene: TRBD2; CDR3 DNA: TGTGCCAGCTCACCACAATGGGCGGGGGGTTACGAGCAGTACTTC; CDR3 protein: CASSPQWAGGYEQYF
clone size: -; J gene: TRBJ2-2; V gene: TRBV6-5; D gene: -; CDR3 DNA: TGTGCCACCATCGACAGTTTCAACACCGGGGAGCTGTTTTTT; CDR3 protein: CATIDSFNTGELFF
clone size: few; J gene: TRBJ2-7; V gene: TRBV30; D gene: -; CDR3 DNA: TGTGCCTGGGCCCTAGGGACATCCGAGCAGTACTTC; CDR3 protein: CAWALGTSEQYF
clone size: many; J gene: TRBJ1-4; V gene: TRBV4-3; D gene: -; CDR3 DNA: TGCGCCAGCAGCCAAGTACAGGGAGAAAAACTGTTTTTT; CDR3 protein: CASSQVQGEKLFF
clone size: -; J gene: TRBJ2-1; V gene: TRBV2; D gene: TRBD2; CDR3 DNA: TGTGCCAGCAGGTCCGGGACTACCTCCTACAATGAGCAGTTCTTC; CDR3 protein: CASRSGTTSYNEQFF
clone size: medium-sized; J gene: TRBJ2-7; V gene: TRBV5-1; D gene: -; CDR3 DNA: TGCGCCAGCAGCGCTACAGGAACCTTTTCCTACGAGCAGTACTTC; CDR3 protein: CASSATGTFSYEQYF
clone size: -; J gene: TRBJ1-3; V gene: TRBV6-5; D gene: -; CDR3 DNA: TGCGGGGGTGGCCTGTCTGGAAACACCATATATTTT; CDR3 protein: CGGGLSGNTIYF
clone size: once; J gene: TRBJ2-7; V gene: TRBV5-4; D gene: TRBD2; CDR3 DNA: TGTGCCAGCAGCTCTGGAGGGGTAGCGGGAATCTACGAGCAGTACTTC; CDR3 protein: CASSSGGVAGIYEQYF
clone size: -; J gene: TRBJ2-5; V gene: TRBV9; D gene: -; CDR3 DNA: TGTGCCAGCAGCGTAGTAGGGCTAGCTGAAGAGACCCAGTACTTC; CDR3 protein: CASSVVGLAEETQYF
clone size: -; J gene: TRBJ2-7; V gene: TRBV27; D gene: -; CDR3 DNA: TGTGCCAGCAGTTTGATGACAGGATCCTACGAGCAGTACTTC; CDR3 protein: CASSLMTGSYEQYF
clone size: -; J gene: TRBJ1-2; V gene: TRBV7-3; D gene: TRBD1; CDR3 DNA: TGTGCCAGCAGCCCTCGGACAGGGTTAGGTGGCTACACCTTC; CDR3 protein: CASSPRTGLGGYTF
clone size: -; J gene: TRBJ1-5; V gene: TRBV28; D gene: -; CDR3 DNA: TGTGCCAGCAGTTTACGAACGACAGGTAATCAGCCCCAGCATTTT; CDR3 protein: CASSLRTTGNQPQHF
clone size: -; J gene: TRBJ2-7; V gene: TRBV7-3; D gene: -; CDR3 DNA: TGTGCCAGCAGCTTAACACGGGACTACGAGCAGTACTTC; CDR3 protein: CASSLTRDYEQYF
clone size: -; J gene: TRBJ2-3; V gene: TRBV12-3/TRBV12-4; D gene: -; CDR3 DNA: TGTGCCAGCAGGTCGGAGGGCACAGATACGCAGTATTTT; CDR3 protein: CASRSEGTDTQYF
clone size: -; J gene: TRBJ1-1; V gene: TRBV6-5; D gene: TRBD1; CDR3 DNA: TGTGCCAGCAGAGTAGACAGGGATTACACTGAAGCTTTCTTT; CDR3 protein: CASRVDRDYTEAFF
clone size: -; J gene: TRBJ2-1; V gene: TRBV28; D gene: TRBD2; CDR3 DNA: TGTGCCAGCAGCCAAACTAGCGGGGACTCCTACAATGAGCAGTTCTTC; CDR3 protein: CASSQTSGDSYNEQFF
clone size: -; J gene: TRBJ2-7; V gene: TRBV6-1; D gene: TRBD2; CDR3 DNA: TGTGCCAGCAGTGATCGAGCGGGAGGCCCCTACGAGCAGTACTTC; CDR3 protein: CASSDRAGGPYEQYF
clone size: -; J gene: TRBJ2-7; V gene: TRBV5-5; D gene: -; CDR3 DNA: TGTGCCAGCAGCTTCGGTTGGCAGGGGCGGTACGAGCAGTACTTC; CDR3 protein: CASSFGWQGRYEQYF
clone size: -; J gene: TRBJ1-5; V gene: TRBV19; D gene: TRBD1; CDR3 DNA: TGTGCCAGCCTATCCGGGACAGGGGGTTGGAGCAATCAGCCCCAGCATTTT; CDR3 protein: CASLSGTGGWSNQPQHF
clone size: -; J gene: TRBJ2-2; V gene: TRBV24-1; D gene: TRBD1; CDR3 DNA: TGTGCCACCAGTGATTTGGCGGACAGGGGATACACCGGGGAGCTGTTTTTT; CDR3 protein: CATSDLADRGYTGELFF
clone size: -; J gene: TRBJ2-7; V gene: TRBV7-2; D gene: -; CDR3 DNA: TGTGCCAGCAGCCCGGCGGAGTTAGGTTACGAGCAGTACTTC; CDR3 protein: CASSPAELGYEQYF
clone size: -; J gene: TRBJ2-3; V gene: TRBV24-1; D gene: TRBD2; CDR3 DNA: TGTGCCACCAGTGATCCGACTAGCGGGAGCTCAGATACGCAGTATTTT; CDR3 protein: CATSDPTSGSSDTQYF
clone size: -; J gene: TRBJ2-3; V gene: TRBV5-1; D gene: TRBD2; CDR3 DNA: TGCGCCAGCAGTCCGCTAGCGGGAGGTCCAGATACGCAGTATTTT; CDR3 protein: CASSPLAGGPDTQYF
clone size: -; J gene: TRBJ1-6; V gene: TRBV9; D gene: TRBD1; CDR3 DNA: TGTGCCAGCAGCCCTCCAGGACAGGGGATCGGATCACCCCTCCACTTT; CDR3 protein: CASSPPGQGIGSPLHF
clone size: -; J gene: TRBJ1-1; V gene: TRBV9; D gene: -; CDR3 DNA: TGTGCCAGCAGCGTAGAGGGAGGTACTGAAGCTTTCTTT; CDR3 protein: CASSVEGGTEAFF
clone size: -; J gene: TRBJ1-3; V gene: TRBV13; D gene: -; CDR3 DNA: TGTGCCAGCAGCTTAGGTGGGGAGGACACCATATATTTT; CDR3 protein: CASSLGGEDTIYF
clone size: -; J gene: TRBJ2-7; V gene: TRBV27; D gene: -; CDR3 DNA: TGTGCCAGCAGCCTTAAGCGGACAGCAACTAGACACTACGAGCAGTACTTC; CDR3 protein: CASSLKRTATRHYEQYF
clone size: -; J gene: TRBJ1-1; V gene: TRBV3-1/TRBV3-2; D gene: -; CDR3 DNA: TGTGCCAGCAGCCAAGGATCGAGTGAAGCTTTCTTT; CDR3 protein: CASSQGSSEAFF
clone size: -; J gene: TRBJ1-5; V gene: TRBV28; D gene: -; CDR3 DNA: TGTGCCAGCAGAAAGAGCCTCGGCGGCCAGCCCCAGCATTTT; CDR3 protein: CASRKSLGGQPQHF
clone size: -; J gene: TRBJ2-4; V gene: TRBV19; D gene: -; CDR3 DNA: TGTGCCAGCTCTAGCGCCGTAACGGACATTCAGTACTTC; CDR3 protein: CASSSAVTDIQYF